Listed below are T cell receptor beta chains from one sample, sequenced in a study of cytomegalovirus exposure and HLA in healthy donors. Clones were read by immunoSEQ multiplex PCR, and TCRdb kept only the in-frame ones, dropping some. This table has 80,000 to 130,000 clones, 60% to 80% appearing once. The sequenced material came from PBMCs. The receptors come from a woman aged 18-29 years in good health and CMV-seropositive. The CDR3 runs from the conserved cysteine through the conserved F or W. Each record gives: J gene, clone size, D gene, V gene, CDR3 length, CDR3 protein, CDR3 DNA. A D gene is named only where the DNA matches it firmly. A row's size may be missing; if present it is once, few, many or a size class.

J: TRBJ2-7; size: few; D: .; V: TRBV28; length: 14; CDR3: CASSSNSGEYEQYF; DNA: TGTGCCAGCAGTTCCAATTCAGGGGAGTACGAGCAGTACTTC
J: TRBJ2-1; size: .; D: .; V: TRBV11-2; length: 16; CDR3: CASIEGEGYSYNEQFF; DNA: TGTGCCAGCATCGAGGGGGAGGGATATTCCTACAATGAGCAGTTCTTC
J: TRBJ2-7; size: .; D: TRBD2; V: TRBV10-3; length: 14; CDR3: CAGGTSGRPYEQYF; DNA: TGTGCCGGGGGGACTAGCGGGAGGCCCTACGAGCAGTACTTC
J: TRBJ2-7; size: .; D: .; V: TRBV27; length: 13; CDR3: CASSPRGPYEQYF; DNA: TGTGCCAGCTCCCCTAGGGGCCCCTACGAGCAGTACTTC
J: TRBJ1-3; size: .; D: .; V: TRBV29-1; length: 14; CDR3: CSVAPGSSGNTIYF; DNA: TGCAGCGTTGCCCCGGGAAGCTCTGGAAACACCATATATTTT
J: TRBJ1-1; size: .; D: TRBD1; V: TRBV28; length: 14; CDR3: CASREDRGNTEAFF; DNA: TGTGCCAGCAGGGAGGACAGGGGGAACACTGAAGCTTTCTTT
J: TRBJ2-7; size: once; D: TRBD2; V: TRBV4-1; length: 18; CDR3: CASSQGTSGRAFSYEQYF; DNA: TGCGCCAGCAGCCAGGGGACTAGCGGGAGGGCCTTTTCGTACGAGCAGTACTTC
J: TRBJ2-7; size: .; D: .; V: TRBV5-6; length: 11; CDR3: CASSLNYEQYF; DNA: TGTGCCAGCAGCCTAAACTACGAGCAGTACTTC
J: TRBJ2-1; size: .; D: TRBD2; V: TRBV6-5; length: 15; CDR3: CASSRTSGWENEQFF; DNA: TGTGCCAGCAGTCGGACTAGCGGTTGGGAAAATGAGCAGTTCTTC
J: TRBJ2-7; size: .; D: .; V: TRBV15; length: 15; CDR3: CATSRGGGNSYEQYF; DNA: TGTGCCACCAGCAGAGGAGGAGGGAACTCCTACGAGCAGTACTTC
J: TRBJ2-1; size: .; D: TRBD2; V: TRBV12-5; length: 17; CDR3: CASGREKGTSGPGEQFF; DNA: TGTGCTAGTGGGCGGGAGAAGGGGACTAGCGGGCCCGGGGAGCAGTTCTTC
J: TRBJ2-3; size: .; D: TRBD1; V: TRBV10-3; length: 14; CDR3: CAIGADRVADTQYF; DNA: TGTGCCATCGGAGCGGACAGGGTAGCAGATACGCAGTATTTT
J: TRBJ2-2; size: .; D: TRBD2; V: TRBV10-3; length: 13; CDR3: CAGREGLTGELFF; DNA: TGTGCCGGGCGGGAGGGCCTTACCGGGGAGCTGTTTTTT
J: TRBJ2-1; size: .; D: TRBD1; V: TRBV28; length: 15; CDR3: CASSVRDRSYNEQFF; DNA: TGTGCCAGCAGTGTCAGGGACAGGTCTTACAATGAGCAGTTCTTC
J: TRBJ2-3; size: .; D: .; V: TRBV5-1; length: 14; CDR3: CASSPITSADTQYF; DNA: TGCGCCAGCAGCCCAATAACAAGCGCAGATACGCAGTATTTT
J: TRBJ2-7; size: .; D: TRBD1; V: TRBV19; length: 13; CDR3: CASSGTANYEQYF; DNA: TGTGCCAGTAGTGGGACAGCAAACTACGAGCAGTACTTC
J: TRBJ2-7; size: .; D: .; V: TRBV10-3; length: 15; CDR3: CAISESTKGAHEQYF; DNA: TGTGCCATCAGTGAGTCGACGAAGGGAGCGCACGAGCAGTACTTC
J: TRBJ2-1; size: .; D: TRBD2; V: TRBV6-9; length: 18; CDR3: CASSRELAAWVTYNEQFF; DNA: TGTGCCAGCAGTAGAGAACTAGCGGCCTGGGTCACCTACAATGAGCAGTTCTTC
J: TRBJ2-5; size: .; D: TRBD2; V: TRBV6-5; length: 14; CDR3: CASSYRGGQETQYF; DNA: TGTGCCAGCAGTTACCGGGGGGGTCAAGAGACCCAGTACTTC
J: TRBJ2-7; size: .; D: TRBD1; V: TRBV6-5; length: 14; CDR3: CASSDRVRSYEQYF; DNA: TGTGCCAGCAGCGACAGGGTTCGGTCCTACGAGCAGTACTTC
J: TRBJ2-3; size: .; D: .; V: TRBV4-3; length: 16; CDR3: CASSQGSGKSTDTQYF; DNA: TGCGCCAGCAGCCAAGGATCCGGGAAAAGCACAGATACGCAGTATTTT
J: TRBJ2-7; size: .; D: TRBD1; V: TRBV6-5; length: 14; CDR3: CASSRDSITYEQYF; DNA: TGTGCCAGCAGCAGGGACAGTATTACCTACGAGCAGTACTTC
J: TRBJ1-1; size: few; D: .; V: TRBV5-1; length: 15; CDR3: CASSPDSPRSTEAFF; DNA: TGCGCCAGCAGCCCAGACAGCCCAAGGAGCACTGAAGCTTTCTTT
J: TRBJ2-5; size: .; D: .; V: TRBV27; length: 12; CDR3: CVRVPHEETQYF; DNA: TGTGTACGGGTCCCGCATGAGGAGACCCAGTACTTC
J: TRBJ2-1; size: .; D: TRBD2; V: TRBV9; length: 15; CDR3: CASSPGLAGYNEQFF; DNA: TGTGCCAGCAGCCCGGGACTAGCGGGCTACAATGAGCAGTTCTTC
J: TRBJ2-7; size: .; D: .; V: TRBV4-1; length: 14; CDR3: CASSQAQGFHEQYF; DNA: TGCGCCAGCAGCCAGGCGCAGGGGTTCCACGAGCAGTACTTC
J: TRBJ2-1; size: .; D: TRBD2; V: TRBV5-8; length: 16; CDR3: CASSLGLAGGLNEQFF; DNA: TGTGCCAGCAGCTTAGGACTAGCGGGAGGGCTCAATGAGCAGTTCTTC
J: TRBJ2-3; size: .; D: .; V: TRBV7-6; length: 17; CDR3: CASSLEASDPSTDTQYF; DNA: TGTGCCAGCAGCTTAGAGGCTAGCGACCCTAGCACAGATACGCAGTATTTT
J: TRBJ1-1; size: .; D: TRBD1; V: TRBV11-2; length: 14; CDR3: CASSLETGASEAFF; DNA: TGTGCCAGCAGCTTGGAGACAGGGGCCTCTGAAGCTTTCTTT
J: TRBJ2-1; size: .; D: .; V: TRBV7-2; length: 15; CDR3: CASSSGDGSYNEQFF; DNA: TGTGCCAGCAGCTCAGGGGACGGCTCCTACAATGAGCAGTTCTTC
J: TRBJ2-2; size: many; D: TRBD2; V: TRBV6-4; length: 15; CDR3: CASSDSREGTGELFF; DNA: TGTGCCAGCAGTGACTCGAGGGAGGGCACCGGGGAGCTGTTTTTT
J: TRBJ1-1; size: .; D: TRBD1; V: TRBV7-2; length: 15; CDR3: CASSLKGGSGTEAFF; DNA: TGTGCCAGCAGCTTAAAAGGGGGCTCAGGGACTGAAGCTTTCTTT
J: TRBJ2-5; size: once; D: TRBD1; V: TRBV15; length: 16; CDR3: CATSSKTGGYQETQYF; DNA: TGTGCCACCAGCAGTAAAACAGGGGGCTACCAAGAGACCCAGTACTTC
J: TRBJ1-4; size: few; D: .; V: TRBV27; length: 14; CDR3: CASSFSGLNEKLFF; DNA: TGTGCCAGCAGTTTCAGTGGACTTAATGAAAAACTGTTTTTT
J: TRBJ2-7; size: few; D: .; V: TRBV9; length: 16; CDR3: CASGGGGSGPYYEQYF; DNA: TGTGCCAGCGGGGGAGGGGGTAGCGGTCCTTACTACGAGCAGTACTTC
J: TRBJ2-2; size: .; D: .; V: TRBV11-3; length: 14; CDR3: CASSQGRGAGELFF; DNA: TGTGCCAGCAGCCAGGGGAGGGGCGCCGGGGAGCTGTTTTTT
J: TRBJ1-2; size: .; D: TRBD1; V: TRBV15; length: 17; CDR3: CATSRDGQGVYRYGYTF; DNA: TGTGCCACCAGCAGAGATGGACAGGGGGTCTATAGGTATGGCTACACCTTC
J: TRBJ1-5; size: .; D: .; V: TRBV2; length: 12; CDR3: CASKRDNQPQHF; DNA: TGTGCCAGCAAAAGAGACAATCAGCCCCAGCATTTT
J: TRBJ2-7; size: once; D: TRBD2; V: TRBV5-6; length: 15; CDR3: CASSLIGTSGYEQYF; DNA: TGTGCCAGCAGCTTGATCGGGACTAGCGGCTACGAGCAGTACTTC
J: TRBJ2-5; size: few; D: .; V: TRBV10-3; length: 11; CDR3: CAGASAETQYF; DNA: TGTGCCGGCGCTAGCGCAGAGACCCAGTACTTC
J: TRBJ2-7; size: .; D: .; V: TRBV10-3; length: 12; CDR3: CAISESRHEQYF; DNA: TGTGCCATCAGTGAGTCGCGGCACGAGCAGTACTTC